The rows below give T cell receptor beta chains drawn from one sample of a study of blood T cell repertoires in COVID-19. This table comes from immunoSEQ multiplex PCR, and its TCRdb copy is limited to in-frame clones, with some not included. The sample consists of over 100,000 clones, more than 85% of them appearing once. The sample comprised peripheral blood. These receptor sequences come from a man aged 55-75 years with COVID-19, enrolled during active disease. Each CDR3 is given with its conserved first and last residue. D genes are given only for firm matches. Clone sizes are given selectively: once, few, many, or a class where the clone is expanded.

clone_size,d_call,j_call,v_call,cdr3_nt,cdr3_aa
once,NA,TRBJ2-7,TRBV7-2,TGTGCCATCCAAAGTGACAGGTTCTACGAGCAGTACTTC,CAIQSDRFYEQYF
NA,TRBD2,TRBJ2-1,TRBV9,TGTGCCAGCAGCGTAACCGGGACTAGCGGGGCGGTCTTC,CASSVTGTSGAVF
NA,NA,TRBJ2-1,TRBV6-5,TGTGCCAGCGGCCGACAGGTCACCGTGCCGCAGTTCTTC,CASGRQVTVPQFF
NA,NA,TRBJ2-6,TRBV5-6,TGTGCCAGCAGCTCCCAACGAGTTAACCTTGGTGGGGCCAACGTCCTGACTTTC,CASSSQRVNLGGANVLTF
NA,NA,TRBJ2-3,TRBV5-1,TGCGCCAGCAGCCCGACAGGATTCTCTAGCACAGATACGCAGTATTTT,CASSPTGFSSTDTQYF
NA,TRBD2,TRBJ2-3,TRBV6-6,TGTGCCAGGATACCTCGAACGGGGGGGCTAACAGATACGCAGTATTTT,CARIPRTGGLTDTQYF
NA,NA,TRBJ1-6,TRBV27,TGTGCCACGATGGAGGGGAATTCACCCCTCCACTTT,CATMEGNSPLHF
NA,TRBD1,TRBJ1-4,TRBV30,TGTGCCTGGAGTGACGGACGACAGGGGGCTTATGAAAAACTGTTTTTT,CAWSDGRQGAYEKLFF
NA,TRBD1,TRBJ1-2,TRBV6-5,TGTGCCAGCAGCCCCCCCCAGGGGGCGGACTATGGCTACACCTTC,CASSPPQGADYGYTF
NA,NA,TRBJ2-7,TRBV5-1,TGCGCCAGCAGCTTTTGGGCAGGGGATGTAGGCTCCTACGAGCAGTACTTC,CASSFWAGDVGSYEQYF
NA,NA,TRBJ2-2,TRBV5-4,TGTGCCAGCAGCTTGGGCAGGGTCCGCACCGGGGAGCTGTTTTTT,CASSLGRVRTGELFF
NA,TRBD2,TRBJ2-1,TRBV7-9,TGTGCCAGCAGCCGAGGGGTAGCGGGGGCGGCTGAGCAGTTCTTC,CASSRGVAGAAEQFF
NA,NA,TRBJ1-5,TRBV9,TGTGCCGGGGGGTTTTGGAGCAATCAGCCCCAGCATTTT,CAGGFWSNQPQHF
NA,TRBD1,TRBJ1-4,TRBV4-1,TGCGCCAGCAGCCGATTACAGGGGGCAGGTAATGAAAAACTGTTTTTT,CASSRLQGAGNEKLFF
once,TRBD2,TRBJ2-5,TRBV19,TGTGCCAGTAGTACTATAGAAGTTACCGGGACTAGCGGGTCAGAGACCCAGTACTTC,CASSTIEVTGTSGSETQYF
NA,NA,TRBJ1-2,TRBV6-5,TGTGCCAGCAGTCCTAGGACAGAGCTTAATGGCTACACCTTC,CASSPRTELNGYTF
NA,TRBD1,TRBJ2-2,TRBV18,TGTGCCAGCTCTCTCGGACAGGGCATTAGGACCGGGGAGCTGTTTTTT,CASSLGQGIRTGELFF
NA,NA,TRBJ1-2,TRBV3-1/TRBV3-2,TGTGCCAGCAGCCAAGCGGGTGGCTACACCTTC,CASSQAGGYTF
once,TRBD1,TRBJ1-1,TRBV18,TGTGCCAGCTCACCAAGTCGGACAGGGGGCACTGAAGCTTTCTTT,CASSPSRTGGTEAFF
NA,NA,TRBJ1-1,TRBV3-1/TRBV3-2,TGTGCCAGCAGCCAAAGGGTGGGGGGAGCTTTCTTT,CASSQRVGGAFF
few,NA,TRBJ1-1,TRBV7-2,TGTGCCAGCAGCTTAATTCAGGGCTCGAACACTGAAGCTTTCTTT,CASSLIQGSNTEAFF
NA,NA,TRBJ2-7,TRBV7-9,TGTGCCAGCAGCTTAGACCTATACGCGCAGTACTTC,CASSLDLYAQYF
NA,TRBD1,TRBJ1-1,TRBV7-8,TGTGCCAGCAGCTTAAACAGGGGGGAAGCTTTCTTT,CASSLNRGEAFF
NA,TRBD2,TRBJ2-3,TRBV27,TGTGCCAGCAGTTTTCGGGGGGGCGCCGGCACAGATACGCAGTATTTT,CASSFRGGAGTDTQYF
NA,NA,TRBJ1-1,TRBV3-1/TRBV3-2,TGTGCCAGCAGCCCCCGACCTAGGAACACTGAAGCTTTCTTT,CASSPRPRNTEAFF
NA,NA,TRBJ2-3,TRBV5-1,TGCGCCAGCAGCTTGGCCGCAGGGCAGTTCACAGATACGCAGTATTTT,CASSLAAGQFTDTQYF
NA,NA,TRBJ2-7,TRBV4-2,TGTGCCAGCAGCCAAGCAGGCAGGGCACCCTACGAGCAGTACTTC,CASSQAGRAPYEQYF
NA,NA,TRBJ2-1,TRBV6-5,TGTGCCAGCATCGCCCGTCGAACTAGTAACAATGAGCAGTTCTTC,CASIARRTSNNEQFF
NA,NA,TRBJ1-3,TRBV7-8,TGTGCCAGCAGCCCCGCCCGGGTTTCTGGAAACACCATATATTTT,CASSPARVSGNTIYF
NA,NA,TRBJ1-1,TRBV7-2,TGTGCCAGCAGCGGGACTTGGAACACTGAAGCTTTCTTT,CASSGTWNTEAFF
NA,NA,TRBJ2-6,TRBV5-6,TGTGCCAGCAGCTTGGAAACAGGGCTGAGTGGGGCCAACGTCCTGACTTTC,CASSLETGLSGANVLTF
NA,NA,TRBJ1-1,TRBV19,TGTGCCAGTAGTTTGGCCATCCTGAACACTGAAGCTTTCTTT,CASSLAILNTEAFF
NA,NA,TRBJ2-2,TRBV14,TGTGCCAGCAGCCAAGCGCCAGGATCAGGGGCTGGGCGGAACACCGGGGAGCTGTTTTTT,CASSQAPGSGAGRNTGELFF
NA,TRBD1,TRBJ1-5,TRBV5-8,TGTGCCAGCAGCCGAGGGACAGCCTATAGCAATCAGCCCCAGCATTTT,CASSRGTAYSNQPQHF
NA,NA,TRBJ1-4,TRBV19,TGTGCCAGTAGCACCGGACCAGCGGGGAAACTGTTTTTT,CASSTGPAGKLFF
NA,NA,TRBJ2-3,TRBV7-3,TGTGCCAGCAGCTTAGTAATGGACTCAACGCAGTATTTT,CASSLVMDSTQYF
once,TRBD2,TRBJ2-2,TRBV11-2,TGTGCCAGCAGCACGCGGACTAGCGGGGGTCACGGGGAGCTGTTTTTT,CASSTRTSGGHGELFF
NA,TRBD1,TRBJ2-5,TRBV27,TGTGCCAGCAGCCCCCGGGGTCAGGGGGCTCGCCAAGAGACCCAGTACTTC,CASSPRGQGARQETQYF
NA,NA,TRBJ2-2,TRBV6-6,TGTGCCAGCAGTTACGAGGCAGACACCGGGGAGCTGTTTTTT,CASSYEADTGELFF